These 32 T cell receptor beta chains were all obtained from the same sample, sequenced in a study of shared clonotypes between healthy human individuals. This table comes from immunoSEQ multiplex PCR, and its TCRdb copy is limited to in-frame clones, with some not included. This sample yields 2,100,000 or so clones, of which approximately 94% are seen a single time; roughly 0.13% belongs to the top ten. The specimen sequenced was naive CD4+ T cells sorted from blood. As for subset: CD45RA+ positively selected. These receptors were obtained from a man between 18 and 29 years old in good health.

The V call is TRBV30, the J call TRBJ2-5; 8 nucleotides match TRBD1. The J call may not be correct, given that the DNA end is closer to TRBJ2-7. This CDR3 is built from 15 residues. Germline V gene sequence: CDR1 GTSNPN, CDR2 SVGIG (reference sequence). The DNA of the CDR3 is TGTGCCTGGAGTACCCCAAGGACAGGGCGGTACGAGCAGTACTTC. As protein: CAWSTPRTGRYEQYF.

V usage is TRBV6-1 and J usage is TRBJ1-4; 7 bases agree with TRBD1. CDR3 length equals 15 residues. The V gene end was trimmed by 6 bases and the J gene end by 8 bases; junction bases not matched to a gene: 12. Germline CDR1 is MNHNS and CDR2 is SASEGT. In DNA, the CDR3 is TGTGCCAGCAGACTCCAGGGGGATCTCTGGGAAAAACTGTTTTTT. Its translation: CASRLQGDLWEKLFF.

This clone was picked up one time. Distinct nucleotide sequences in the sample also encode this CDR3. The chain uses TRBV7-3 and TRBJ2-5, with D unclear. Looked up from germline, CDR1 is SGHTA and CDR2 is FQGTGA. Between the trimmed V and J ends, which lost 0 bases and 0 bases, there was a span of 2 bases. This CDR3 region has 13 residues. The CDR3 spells CASSLTYQETQYF. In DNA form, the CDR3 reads TGTGCCAGCAGCTTAACGTACCAAGAGACCCAGTACTTC. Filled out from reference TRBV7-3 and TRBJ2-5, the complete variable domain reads GAGVSQTPSNKVTEKGKYVELRCDPISGHTALYWYRQSLGQGPEFLIYFQGTGAADDSGLPNDRFFAVRPEGSVSTLKIQRTERGDSAVYLCASSLTYQETQYFGPGTRLLVL.

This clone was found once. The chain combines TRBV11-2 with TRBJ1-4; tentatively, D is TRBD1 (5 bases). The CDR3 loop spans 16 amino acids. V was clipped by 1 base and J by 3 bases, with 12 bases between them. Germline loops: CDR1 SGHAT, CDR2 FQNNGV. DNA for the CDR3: TGTGCCAGCAGCTTAGGGGACGGCATCTCTAATGAAAAACTGTTTTTT. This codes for CASSLGDGISNEKLFF. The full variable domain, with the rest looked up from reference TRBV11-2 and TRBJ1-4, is EAGVAQSPRYKIIEKRQSVAFWCNPISGHATLYWYQQILGQGPKLLIQFQNNGVVDDSQLPKDRFSAERLKGVDSTLKIQPAKLEDSAVYLCASSLGDGISNEKLFFGSGTQLSVL.

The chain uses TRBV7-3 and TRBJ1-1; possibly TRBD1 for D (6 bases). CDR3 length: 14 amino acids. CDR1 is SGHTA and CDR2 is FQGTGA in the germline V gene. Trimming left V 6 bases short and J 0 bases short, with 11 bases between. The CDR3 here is CASRKGGLNTEAFF. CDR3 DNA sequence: TGTGCCAGCAGGAAGGGGGGATTGAACACTGAAGCTTTCTTT.

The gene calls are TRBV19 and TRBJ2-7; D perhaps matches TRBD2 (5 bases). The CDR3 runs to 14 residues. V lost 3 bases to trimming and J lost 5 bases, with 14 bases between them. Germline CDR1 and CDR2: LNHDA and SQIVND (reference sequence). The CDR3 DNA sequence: TGTGCCAGTAGTATCGGTCTAGCTTCGGACGAGCAGTACTTC. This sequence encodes CASSIGLASDEQYF.

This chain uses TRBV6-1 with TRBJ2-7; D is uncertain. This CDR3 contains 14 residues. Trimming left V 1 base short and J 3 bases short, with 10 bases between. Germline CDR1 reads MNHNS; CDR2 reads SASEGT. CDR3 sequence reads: CASSEVASHYEQYF. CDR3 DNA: TGTGCCAGCAGTGAAGTTGCCAGCCACTACGAGCAGTACTTC.

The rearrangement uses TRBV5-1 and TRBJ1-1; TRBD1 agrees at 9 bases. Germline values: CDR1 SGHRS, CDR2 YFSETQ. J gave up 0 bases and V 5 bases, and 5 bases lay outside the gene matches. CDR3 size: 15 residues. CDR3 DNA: TGCGCCAGCAGTATTAGGACAGGGGTGAACACTGAAGCTTTCTTT. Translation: CASSIRTGVNTEAFF.

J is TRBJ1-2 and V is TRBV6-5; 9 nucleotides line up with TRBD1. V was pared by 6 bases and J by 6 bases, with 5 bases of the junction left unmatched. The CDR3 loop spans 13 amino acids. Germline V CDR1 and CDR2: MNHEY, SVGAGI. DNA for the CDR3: TGTGCCAGCAGATCGGGACAGGGTGATGGCTACACCTTC. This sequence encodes CASRSGQGDGYTF.

The CDR3, as DNA: TGTGCCAGCCACAGGGGGGGATCAAGAGAGACCCAGTACTTC. This codes for CASHRGGSRETQYF. This sequence joins TRBV7-8 and TRBJ2-5; TRBD1 might be the D (8 bases). This CDR3 has 14 amino acids. The ends were cut back, 8 bases at V and 4 bases at J, with 17 bases in the middle. In germline, CDR1 is SGHVS, CDR2 FQNEAQ.

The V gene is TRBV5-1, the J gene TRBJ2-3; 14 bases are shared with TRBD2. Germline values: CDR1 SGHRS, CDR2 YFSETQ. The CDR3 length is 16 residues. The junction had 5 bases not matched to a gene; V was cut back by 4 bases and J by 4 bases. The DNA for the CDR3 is TGCGCCAGCAGCCAGGGGACTAGCGGGAGTCCAGATACGCAGTATTTT. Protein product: CASSQGTSGSPDTQYF.

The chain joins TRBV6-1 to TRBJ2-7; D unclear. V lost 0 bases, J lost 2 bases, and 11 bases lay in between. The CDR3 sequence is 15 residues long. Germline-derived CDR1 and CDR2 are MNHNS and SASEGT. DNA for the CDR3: TGTGCCAGCAGTGAAGCGCCAATAGAGACCTACGAGCAGTACTTC. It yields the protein CASSEAPIETYEQYF.

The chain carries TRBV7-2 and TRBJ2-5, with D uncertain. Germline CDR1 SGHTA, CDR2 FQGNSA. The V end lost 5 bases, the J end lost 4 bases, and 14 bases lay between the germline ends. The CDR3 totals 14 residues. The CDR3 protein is CASSKRAGAETQYF. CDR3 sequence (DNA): TGTGCCAGCAGCAAGAGAGCCGGAGCAGAGACCCAGTACTTC.

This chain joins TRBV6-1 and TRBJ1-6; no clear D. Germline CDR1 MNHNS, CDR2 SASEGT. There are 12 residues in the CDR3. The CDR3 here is CASQQNNSPLHF. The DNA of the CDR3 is TGTGCTTCCCAGCAGAATAATTCACCCCTCCACTTT.

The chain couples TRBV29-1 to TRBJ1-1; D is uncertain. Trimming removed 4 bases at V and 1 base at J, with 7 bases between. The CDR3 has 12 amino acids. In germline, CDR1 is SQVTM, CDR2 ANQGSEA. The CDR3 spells CSVAWANTEAFF. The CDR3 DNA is TGCAGCGTTGCTTGGGCGAACACTGAAGCTTTCTTT.

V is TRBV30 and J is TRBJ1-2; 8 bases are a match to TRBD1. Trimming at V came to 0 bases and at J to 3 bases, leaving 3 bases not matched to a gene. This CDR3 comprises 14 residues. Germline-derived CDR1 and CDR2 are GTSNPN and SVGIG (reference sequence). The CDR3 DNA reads TGTGCCTGGAGTGTGGGACAGGCGCACTATGGCTACACCTTC. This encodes CAWSVGQAHYGYTF.

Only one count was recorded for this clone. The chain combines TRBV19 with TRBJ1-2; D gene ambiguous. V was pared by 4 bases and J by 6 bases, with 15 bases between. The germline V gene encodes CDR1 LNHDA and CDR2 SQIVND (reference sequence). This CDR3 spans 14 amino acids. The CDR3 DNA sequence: TGTGCCAGTAGTAGAAGCCCAAGGTCCGATGGCTACACCTTC. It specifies CASSRSPRSDGYTF.

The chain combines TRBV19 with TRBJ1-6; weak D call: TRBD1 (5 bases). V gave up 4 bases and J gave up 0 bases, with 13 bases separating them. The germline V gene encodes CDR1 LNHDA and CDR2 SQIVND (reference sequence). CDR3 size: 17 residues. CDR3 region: CASSKVQAFSYNSPLHF. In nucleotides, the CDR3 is TGTGCCAGTAGTAAGGTACAGGCCTTCTCCTATAATTCACCCCTCCACTTT.

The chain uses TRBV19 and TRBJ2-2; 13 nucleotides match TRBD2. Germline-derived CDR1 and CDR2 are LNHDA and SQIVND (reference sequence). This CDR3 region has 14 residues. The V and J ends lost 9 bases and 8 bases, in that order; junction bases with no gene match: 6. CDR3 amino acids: CASRTSGRKGELFF. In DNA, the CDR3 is TGTGCCAGCCGGACTAGCGGGAGAAAAGGGGAGCTGTTTTTT. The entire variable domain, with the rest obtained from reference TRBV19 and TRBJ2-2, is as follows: DGGITQSPKYLFRKEGQNVTLSCEQNLNHDAMYWYRQDPGQGLRLIYYSQIVNDFQKGDIAEGYSVSREKKESFPLTVTSAQKNPTAFYLCASRTSGRKGELFFGEGSRLTVL.

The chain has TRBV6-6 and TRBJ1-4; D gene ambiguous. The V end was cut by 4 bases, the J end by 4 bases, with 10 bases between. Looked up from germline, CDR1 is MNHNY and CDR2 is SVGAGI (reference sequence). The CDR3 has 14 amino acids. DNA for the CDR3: TGTGCCAGCAGTTTCTCGGGCTATAATGAAAAACTGTTTTTT. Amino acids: CASSFSGYNEKLFF.

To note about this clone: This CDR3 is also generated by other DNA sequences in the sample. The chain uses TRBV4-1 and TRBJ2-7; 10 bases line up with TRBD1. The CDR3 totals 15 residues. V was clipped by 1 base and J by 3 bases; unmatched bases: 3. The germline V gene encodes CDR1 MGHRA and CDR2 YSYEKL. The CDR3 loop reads CASSQGQGAGYEQYF. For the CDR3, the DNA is TGCGCCAGCAGCCAAGGACAGGGGGCAGGCTACGAGCAGTACTTC.

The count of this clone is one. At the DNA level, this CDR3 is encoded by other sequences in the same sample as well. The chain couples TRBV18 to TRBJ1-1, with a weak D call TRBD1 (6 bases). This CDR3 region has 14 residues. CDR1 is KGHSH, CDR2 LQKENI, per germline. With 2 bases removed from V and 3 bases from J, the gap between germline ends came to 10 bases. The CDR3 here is CASSPLTGYTEAFF. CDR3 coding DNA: TGTGCCAGCTCACCATTAACAGGGTACACTGAAGCTTTCTTT.

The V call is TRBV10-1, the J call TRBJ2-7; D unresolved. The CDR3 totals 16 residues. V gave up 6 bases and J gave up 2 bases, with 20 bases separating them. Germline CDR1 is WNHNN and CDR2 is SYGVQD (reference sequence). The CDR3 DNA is TGCGCCAGCAGCGAACCGGGCCACCAGGACCCCTACGAGCAGTACTTC. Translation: CASSEPGHQDPYEQYF.

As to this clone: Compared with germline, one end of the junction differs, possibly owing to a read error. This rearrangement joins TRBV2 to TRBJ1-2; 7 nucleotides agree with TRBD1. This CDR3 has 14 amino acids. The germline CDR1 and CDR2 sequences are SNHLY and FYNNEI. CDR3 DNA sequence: TGTGCCACCACTATAATTCAGGGGGGATATGACTACACCTTC. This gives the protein CATTIIQGGYDYTF. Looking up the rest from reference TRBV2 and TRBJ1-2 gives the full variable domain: EPEVTQTPSHQVTQMGQEVILRCVPISNHLYFYWYRQILGQKVEFLVSFYNNEISEKSEIFDDQFSVERPDGSNFTLKIRSTKLEDSAMYFCATTIIQGGYDYTFGSGTRLTVV.

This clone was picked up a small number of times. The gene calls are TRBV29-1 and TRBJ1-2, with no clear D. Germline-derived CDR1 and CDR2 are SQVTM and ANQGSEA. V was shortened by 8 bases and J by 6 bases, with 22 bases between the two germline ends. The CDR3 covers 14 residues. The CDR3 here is CSSYRLGISDGYTF. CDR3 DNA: TGCAGCTCCTACCGACTCGGCATCTCGGATGGCTACACCTTC. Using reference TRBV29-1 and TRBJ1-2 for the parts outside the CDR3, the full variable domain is SAVISQKPSRDICQRGTSLTIQCQVDSQVTMMFWYRQQPGQSLTLIATANQGSEATYESGFVIDKFPISRPNLTFSTLTVSNMSPEDSSIYLCSSYRLGISDGYTFGSGTRLTVV.

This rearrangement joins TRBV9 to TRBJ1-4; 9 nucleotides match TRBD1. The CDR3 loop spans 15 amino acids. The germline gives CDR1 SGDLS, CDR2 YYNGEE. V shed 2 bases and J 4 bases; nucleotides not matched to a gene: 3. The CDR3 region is CASSVRDRVNEKLFF. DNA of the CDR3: TGTGCCAGCAGCGTTAGGGACAGGGTTAATGAAAAACTGTTTTTT.

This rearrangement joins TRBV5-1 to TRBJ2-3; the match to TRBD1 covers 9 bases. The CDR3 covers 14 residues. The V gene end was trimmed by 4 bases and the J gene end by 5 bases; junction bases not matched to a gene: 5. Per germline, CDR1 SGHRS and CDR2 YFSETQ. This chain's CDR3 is CASSAGTGRDTQYF. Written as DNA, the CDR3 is TGCGCCAGCAGCGCCGGGACAGGGCGAGATACGCAGTATTTT.

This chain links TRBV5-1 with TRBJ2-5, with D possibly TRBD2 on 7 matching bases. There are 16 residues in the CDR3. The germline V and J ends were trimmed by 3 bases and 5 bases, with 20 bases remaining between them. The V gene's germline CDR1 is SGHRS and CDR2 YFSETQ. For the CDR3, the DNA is TGCGCCAGCAGCTCCGCGTCGGGGGGCCCCTTGGAGACCCAGTACTTC. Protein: CASSSASGGPLETQYF.

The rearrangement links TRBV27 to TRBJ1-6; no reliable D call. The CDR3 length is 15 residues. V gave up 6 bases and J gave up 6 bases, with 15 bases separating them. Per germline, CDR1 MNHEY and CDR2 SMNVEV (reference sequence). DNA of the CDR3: TGTGCCAGCAGGCCCGGGAAAAATCCTAATTCACCCCTCCACTTT. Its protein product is CASRPGKNPNSPLHF.

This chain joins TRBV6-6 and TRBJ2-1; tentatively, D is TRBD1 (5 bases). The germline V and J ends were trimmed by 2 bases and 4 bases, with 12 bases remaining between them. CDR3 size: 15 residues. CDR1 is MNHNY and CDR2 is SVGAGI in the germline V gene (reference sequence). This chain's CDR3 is CASSYRQGEYNEQFF. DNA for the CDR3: TGTGCCAGCAGTTACCGCCAGGGCGAATACAATGAGCAGTTCTTC.

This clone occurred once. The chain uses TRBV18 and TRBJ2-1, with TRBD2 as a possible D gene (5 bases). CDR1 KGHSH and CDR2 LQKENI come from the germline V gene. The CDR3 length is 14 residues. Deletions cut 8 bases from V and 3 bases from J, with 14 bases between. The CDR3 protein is CASRPSSLYNEQFF. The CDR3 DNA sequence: TGTGCCAGCCGCCCTAGCTCCCTCTACAATGAGCAGTTCTTC.

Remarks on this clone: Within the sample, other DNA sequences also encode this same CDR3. CDR3 amino acids: CASSTYQETQYF. CDR3 in DNA: TGTGCCAGCTCAACCTACCAAGAGACCCAGTACTTC. This chain connects TRBV18 to TRBJ2-5; D remains ambiguous. V was pared by 5 bases and J by 0 bases, with 4 bases between. CDR3 length: 12 amino acids. Germline lookup yields CDR1 KGHSH and CDR2 LQKENI. Based on the CDR3 plus reference TRBV18 and TRBJ2-5, the full variable domain is NAGVMQNPRHLVRRRGQEARLRCSPMKGHSHVYWYRQLPEEGLKFMVYLQKENIIDESGMPKERFSAEFPKEGPSILRIQQVVRGDSAAYFCASSTYQETQYFGPGTRLLVL.